Here is one T cell receptor (beta chain) with its context. The record originates from a study of blood T cells in healthy people across ages. The second PCR ran 7 to 11 cycles with a sample-barcoded 5' primer and J-beta primers. Paired-end reads containing CDR3 totaled no fewer than 2.5 million for each sample. TCRdb independently ran MiXCR on the 5' RACE reads; one entry per CDR3 protein. The sample lists about 1,000,000 distinct CDR3 sequences, around 45% seen once, with 18% in the top ten. The CDR3 is 18 amino acids. Germline assignment: CDR1 KGHDR and CDR2 SFDVKD. V gave up 7 bases and J gave up 0 bases, with 20 bases separating them.

The origin of this receptor is a woman aged 60-70 years in good health. The source material was blood. This chain links TRBV24-1 with TRBJ2-2; no definite D call. This CDR3 reads CATSDPHNGQTNTGELFF. The CDR3 DNA sequence: TGTGCCACCAGCGATCCCCACAATGGGCAGACGAACACCGGGGAGCTGTTTTTT.